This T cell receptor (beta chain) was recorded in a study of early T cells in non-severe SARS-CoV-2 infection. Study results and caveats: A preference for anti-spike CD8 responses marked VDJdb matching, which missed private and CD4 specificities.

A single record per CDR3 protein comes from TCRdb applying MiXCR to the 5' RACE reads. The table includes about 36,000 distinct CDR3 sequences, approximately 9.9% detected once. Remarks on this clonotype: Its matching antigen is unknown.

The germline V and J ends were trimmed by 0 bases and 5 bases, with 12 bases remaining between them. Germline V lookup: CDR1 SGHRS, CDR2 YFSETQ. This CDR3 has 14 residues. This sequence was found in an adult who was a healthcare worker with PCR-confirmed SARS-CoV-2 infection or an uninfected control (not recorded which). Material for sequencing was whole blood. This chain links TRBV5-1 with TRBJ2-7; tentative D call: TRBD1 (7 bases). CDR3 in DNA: TGCGCCAGCAGCTTGGGACAGGGCGGGAACGAGCAGTACTTC. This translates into CASSLGQGGNEQYF.